The sequence of this T cell receptor beta chain was determined in a study of T cells in localized non-small cell lung cancer. Whole-study results and caveats: Appearances in adjacent lung were noted for a median 57 of the top 100 tumor clones. Uninvolved adjacent lung showed the highest T cell clonality, exceeding tumor. Prolonged overall survival went with higher T cell density in the blood. Sequencing involved a lone tumor region, leaving heterogeneity possible.

Sequencing was performed with immunoSEQ multiplex PCR; in TCRdb, only in-frame clones are kept and a portion is missing. The repertoire holds approximately 4,800 clones, around a third seen once, with roughly an eighth in the top ten. This clone occurred a few times. The antigen remains unidentified. The CDR3 extends over 15 amino acids. From germline, CDR1 is SGHVS and CDR2 FNYEAQ. The ends lost 5 bases at V and 6 bases at J; junction bases unmatched: 6. The sample here was lung tumor tissue, taken before any cancer treatment. The rearrangement links TRBV7-6 to TRBJ2-2; 10 nucleotides line up with TRBD1. The receptor comes from a male donor aged 60 or over with stage III lung adenocarcinoma. The CDR3 DNA is TGTGCCAGCAGCACGACAGGGGGCGCGGCCGGGGAGCTGTTTTTT. Translation: CASSTTGGAAGELFF.